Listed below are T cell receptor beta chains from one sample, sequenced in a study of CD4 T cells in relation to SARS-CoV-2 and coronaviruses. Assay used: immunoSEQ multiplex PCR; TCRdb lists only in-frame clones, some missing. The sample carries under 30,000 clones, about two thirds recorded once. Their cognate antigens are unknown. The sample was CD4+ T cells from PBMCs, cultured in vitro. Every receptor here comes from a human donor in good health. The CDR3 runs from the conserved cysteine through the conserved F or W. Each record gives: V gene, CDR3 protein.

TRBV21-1 CASSTHRDRGNTIYF
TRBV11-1 CASSPGAENGELFF
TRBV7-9 CASSLAGQVRGGYTF
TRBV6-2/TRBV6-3 CASSYDTGGTYEQYF
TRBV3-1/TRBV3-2 CASSQMLAAGWETQYF
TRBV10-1 CASRTRDREGSFYGYTF
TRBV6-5 CASSPNRGRNEKLFF
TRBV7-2 CASSPSGQLSGNTIYF
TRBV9 CASSALPELSEAFF
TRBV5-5 CASSLMRTGGPGANVLTF
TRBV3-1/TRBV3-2 CASSRWDNEQFF
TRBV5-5 CASSLDWATNEKLFF
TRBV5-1 CASSLLAGGYQETQYF
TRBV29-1 CSGLDSSGELFF
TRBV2 CASSGDRLAGGHNEQFF
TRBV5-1 CASSPRLLAGTSPPYNEQFF
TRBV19 CASSINSNTGELFF
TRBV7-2 CASSLGLGSSYEQYF
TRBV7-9 CASSLWENTEAFF
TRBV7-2 CASSNPSTDTQYF
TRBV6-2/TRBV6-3 CASSYVGRGGLSTDTQYF
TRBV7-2 CASSATSAQETQYF
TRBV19 CATRRQGKNEQFF